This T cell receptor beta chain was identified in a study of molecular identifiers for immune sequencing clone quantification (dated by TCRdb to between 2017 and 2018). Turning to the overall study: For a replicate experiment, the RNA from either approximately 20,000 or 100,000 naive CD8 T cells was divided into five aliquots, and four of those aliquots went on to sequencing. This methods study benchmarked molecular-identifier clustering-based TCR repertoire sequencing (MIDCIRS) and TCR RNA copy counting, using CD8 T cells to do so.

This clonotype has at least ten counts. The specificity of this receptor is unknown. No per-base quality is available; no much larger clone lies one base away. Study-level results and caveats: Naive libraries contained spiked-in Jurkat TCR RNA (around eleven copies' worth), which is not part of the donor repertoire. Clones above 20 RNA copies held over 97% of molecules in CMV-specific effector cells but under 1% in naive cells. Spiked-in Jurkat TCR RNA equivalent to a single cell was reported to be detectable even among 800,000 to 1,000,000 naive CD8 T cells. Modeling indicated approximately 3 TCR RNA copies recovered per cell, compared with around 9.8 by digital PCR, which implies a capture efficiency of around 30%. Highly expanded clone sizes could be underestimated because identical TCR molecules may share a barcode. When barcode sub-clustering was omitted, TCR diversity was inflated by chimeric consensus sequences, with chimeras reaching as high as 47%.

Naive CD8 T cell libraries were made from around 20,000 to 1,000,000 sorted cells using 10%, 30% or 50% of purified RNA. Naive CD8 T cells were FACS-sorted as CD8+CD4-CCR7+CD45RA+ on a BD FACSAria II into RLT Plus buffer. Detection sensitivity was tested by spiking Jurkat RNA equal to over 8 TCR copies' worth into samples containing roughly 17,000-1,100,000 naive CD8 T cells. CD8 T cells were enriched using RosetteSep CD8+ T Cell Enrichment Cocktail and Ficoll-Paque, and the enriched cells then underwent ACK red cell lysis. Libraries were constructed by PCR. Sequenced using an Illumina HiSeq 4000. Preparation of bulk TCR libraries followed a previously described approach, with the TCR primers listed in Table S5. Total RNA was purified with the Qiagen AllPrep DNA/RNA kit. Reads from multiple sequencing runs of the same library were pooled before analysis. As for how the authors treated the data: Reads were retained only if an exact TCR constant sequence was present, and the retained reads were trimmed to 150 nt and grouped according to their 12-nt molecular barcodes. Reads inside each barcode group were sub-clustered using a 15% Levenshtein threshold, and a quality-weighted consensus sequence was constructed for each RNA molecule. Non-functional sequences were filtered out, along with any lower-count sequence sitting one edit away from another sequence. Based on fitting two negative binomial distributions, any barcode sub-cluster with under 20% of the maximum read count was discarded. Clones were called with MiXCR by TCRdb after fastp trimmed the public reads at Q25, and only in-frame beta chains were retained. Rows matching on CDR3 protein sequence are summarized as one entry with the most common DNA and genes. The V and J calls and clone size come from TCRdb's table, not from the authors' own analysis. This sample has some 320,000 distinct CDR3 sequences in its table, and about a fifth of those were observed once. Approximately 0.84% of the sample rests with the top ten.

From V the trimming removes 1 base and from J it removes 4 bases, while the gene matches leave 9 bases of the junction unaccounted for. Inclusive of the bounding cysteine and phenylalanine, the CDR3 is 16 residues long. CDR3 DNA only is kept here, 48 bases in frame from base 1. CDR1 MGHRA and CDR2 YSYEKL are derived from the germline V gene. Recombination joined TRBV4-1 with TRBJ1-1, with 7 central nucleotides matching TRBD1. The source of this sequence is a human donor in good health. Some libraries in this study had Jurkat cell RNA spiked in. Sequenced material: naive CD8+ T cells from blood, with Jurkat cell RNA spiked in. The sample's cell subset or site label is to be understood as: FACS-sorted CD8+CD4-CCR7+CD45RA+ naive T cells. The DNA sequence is TGCGCCAGCAGCCAAGGTCCCCCGGCAGGGGGCACTGAAGCTTTCTTT. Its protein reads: CASSQGPPAGGTEAFF.